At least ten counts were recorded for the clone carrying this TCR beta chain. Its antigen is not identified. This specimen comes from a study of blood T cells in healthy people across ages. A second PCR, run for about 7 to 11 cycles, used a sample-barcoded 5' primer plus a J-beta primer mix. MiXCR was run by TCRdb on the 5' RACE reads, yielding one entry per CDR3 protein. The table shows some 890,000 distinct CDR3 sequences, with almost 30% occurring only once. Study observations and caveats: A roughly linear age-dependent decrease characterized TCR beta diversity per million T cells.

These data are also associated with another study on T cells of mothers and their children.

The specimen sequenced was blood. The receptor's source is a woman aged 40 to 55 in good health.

The CDR3 DNA is TGTGCCAGCAGTGGGGGAGGATCCCAAGAGACCCAGTACTTC. Residues: CASSGGGSQETQYF. This chain uses TRBV12-3 or TRBV12-4 with TRBJ2-5; D may be TRBD2 (6 bases). V was cut by 5 bases and J by 1 base, with 11 bases left in between. The CDR3 consists of 14 residues.